This is a list of T cell receptor beta chains from one sample in a study of blood T cells in healthy people across ages. Each CDR3 protein gets one entry after TCRdb re-called the 5' RACE reads with MiXCR. The sample yields about 1.4 million distinct CDR3 sequences, 59% seen once. Material for sequencing was blood. The receptor source for this set is a man younger than 35 in good health. The CDR3 runs from the conserved cysteine through the conserved F or W. A D gene is named only where the DNA matches it firmly. Where a row states a size, it is once, few, many or the class of an expanded clone; other rows omit it.

d_call,v_call,j_call,clone_size,cdr3_nt,cdr3_aa
TRBD2,TRBV7-9,TRBJ2-1,NA,TGTGCCAGCATCTCTAGCGGGAGGGTAGAGCAGTTCTTC,CASISSGRVEQFF
NA,TRBV29-1,TRBJ1-2,NA,TGCAGCGTTGGGTTGGAGGACAGCTACACCTTC,CSVGLEDSYTF
TRBD2,TRBV29-1,TRBJ2-3,NA,TGCAGCGTTGTGAGGTCCCAGCGGGAGTCGGCAGATACGCAGTATTTT,CSVVRSQRESADTQYF
TRBD1,TRBV6-5,TRBJ2-7,few,TGTGCCACCGGTGTAGGGACAGGGGGATCCGAGCAGTACTTC,CATGVGTGGSEQYF
NA,TRBV4-2,TRBJ2-7,NA,TGTGCCAGCAGCCAAGAAGGTGGACAGTATGACGAGCAGTACTTC,CASSQEGGQYDEQYF
NA,TRBV14,TRBJ2-1,NA,TGTGCCAGCAGCCAAGGGCCTCACAATGAGCAGTTCTTC,CASSQGPHNEQFF
TRBD1,TRBV4-1,TRBJ1-1,few,TGCGCCAGCAGCCATGGGACAGATAGTGAAGCTTTCTTT,CASSHGTDSEAFF
NA,TRBV4-2,TRBJ2-2,NA,TGTGCCAGCAGCCCGGGGACAAGGGAGCTGTTTTTT,CASSPGTRELFF
TRBD1,TRBV2,TRBJ1-5,NA,TGTGCCAGCAGTGTTGGCAGGGGGAATCAGCCCCAGCATTTT,CASSVGRGNQPQHF
TRBD2,TRBV27,TRBJ2-7,NA,TGTGCCAGCAGTTCCGGGACTAGCCCGAGCTCCTACGAGCAGTACTTC,CASSSGTSPSSYEQYF
TRBD1,TRBV29-1,TRBJ2-7,few,TGCAGCGTTATAAACCAAGACAGGGCCCTCTCCTACGAGCAGTACTTC,CSVINQDRALSYEQYF
NA,TRBV20-1,TRBJ1-2,once,TGCAGTGCTGGCCCAATGGGGGGGCAGGGCTACACCTTC,CSAGPMGGQGYTF
NA,TRBV5-1,TRBJ2-7,few,TGCGCCAGCAGCTGGTTGTGCGGGCAGTACTTC,CASSWLCGQYF
TRBD2,TRBV6-6,TRBJ2-1,NA,TGTGCCAGCAGCGGGAGGTCCCGGGGCTCTTCCTATGAGCAGTTCTTC,CASSGRSRGSSYEQFF
NA,TRBV10-3,TRBJ1-4,NA,TGTGCCTCCCGGGACACCGTGGGTACTAATGAAAAACTGTTTTTT,CASRDTVGTNEKLFF